These T cell receptor beta chains were read from a single sample in a study of blood T cell repertoires in COVID-19. Clones were sequenced by immunoSEQ multiplex PCR, and TCRdb holds only the in-frame ones, with some missing. Of about 140,000 clones in the sample, 70% to 85% are singletons; the top ten hold 9.5% to 12%. The sequenced material came from peripheral blood. Receptor source: a man aged 55 to 70 who had recovered from COVID-19. Each CDR3 is given with its conserved first and last residue. A D gene is named only where the DNA matches it firmly. Where a row states a size, it is once, few, many or the class of an expanded clone; other rows omit it.

clone_size	j_call	d_call	v_call	cdr3_nt	cdr3_aa
.	TRBJ1-3	TRBD1	TRBV10-3	TGTGCCTCTTCCCCCGGGACAGGGGTTGGAAACACCATATATTTT	CASSPGTGVGNTIYF
.	TRBJ1-4	.	TRBV5-6	TGTGCCAGCAGCGACAGGAGGATTAATGAAAAACTGTTTTTT	CASSDRRINEKLFF
.	TRBJ2-1	TRBD1	TRBV18	TGTGCCAGCTCACCCCCGGGTGGACAGGGACCCTACAATGAGCAGTTCTTC	CASSPPGGQGPYNEQFF
.	TRBJ2-3	.	TRBV12-3/TRBV12-4	TGTGCCAGCAGTAAGCGGCGACCAGATACGCAGTATTTT	CASSKRRPDTQYF
many	TRBJ2-1	TRBD2	TRBV7-2	TGTGCCAGCAGTTTACTAGCGGGAGGGCCCGATGAGCAGTTCTTC	CASSLLAGGPDEQFF
.	TRBJ1-1	TRBD1	TRBV7-9	TGTGTTGGACAGGGGACGGGGAACACTGAAGCTTTCTTT	CVGQGTGNTEAFF
.	TRBJ2-3	TRBD2	TRBV28	TGTGCCAGCACTCGGGGGGGCGCATCAGATACGCAGTATTTT	CASTRGGASDTQYF
.	TRBJ1-2	.	TRBV4-3	TGCGCCAGCAGCCAAGAGTCGGGGGGCGCCTATGGCTACACCTTC	CASSQESGGAYGYTF
once	TRBJ2-3	TRBD2	TRBV3-1/TRBV3-2	TGTGCCAGCAGCCATCGTCGGGGGGGCACTAGCACAGATACGCAGTATTTT	CASSHRRGGTSTDTQYF
.	TRBJ1-1	.	TRBV19	TGTGCCAGTACGACATCCAACACTGAAGCTTTCTTT	CASTTSNTEAFF
once	TRBJ2-7	.	TRBV24-1	TGTGCCACCAGTGATTCGGGACTCAGCTCCTACGAGCAGTACTTC	CATSDSGLSSYEQYF
.	TRBJ2-1	TRBD1	TRBV28	TGTGCCAGCAGTTTGGACAGGGTAAATGAGCAGTTCTTC	CASSLDRVNEQFF
few	TRBJ1-4	.	TRBV30	TGTGCCTGGAGCCAGGGATACACTAATGAAAAACTGTTTTTT	CAWSQGYTNEKLFF
.	TRBJ2-1	TRBD2	TRBV24-1	TGTGCCACCAGTGATCCCGCGGGGGTTAATGAGCAGTTCTTC	CATSDPAGVNEQFF
.	TRBJ2-7	.	TRBV4-2	TGTGCCAGCAGCCAATATGATATTCAGGGGAGCTCCTACGAGCAGTACTTC	CASSQYDIQGSSYEQYF
.	TRBJ2-3	TRBD2	TRBV29-1	TGCAGCGTTTTTGGGGATGGCGGGAGCCCCTCGTCAGATACGCAGTATTTT	CSVFGDGGSPSSDTQYF
.	TRBJ2-7	TRBD2	TRBV7-2	TGTGCCAGCAGCTTAGGTAGCGGGGGAGCCTACGAGCAGTACTTC	CASSLGSGGAYEQYF
.	TRBJ2-7	TRBD1	TRBV11-2	TGTGCCAGCGACAGGGGAAATTACGAGCAGTACTTC	CASDRGNYEQYF
.	TRBJ1-4	.	TRBV4-3	TGCGCCAGCAGCCAAGATATCCAGCGGGGAGGTCGTACTGAAAAACTGTTTTTT	CASSQDIQRGGRTEKLFF
few	TRBJ2-7	.	TRBV11-1	TGTGCCAGCAGCTTAGCGGGAGTGGTCTACGAGCAGTACTTC	CASSLAGVVYEQYF
.	TRBJ2-7	.	TRBV27	TGTGCCAGCAGTTTAGGCCATTCCTGGTACTTC	CASSLGHSWYF
.	TRBJ2-7	.	TRBV7-3	TGTGCCAGCAGCCCCTCAGAGGGTTTCGAGCAGTACTTC	CASSPSEGFEQYF
.	TRBJ1-1	.	TRBV29-1	TGCAGCGTCGGGAACTTGAACACTGAAGCTTTCTTT	CSVGNLNTEAFF
.	TRBJ2-2	.	TRBV7-2	TGTGCCAGCAGCCCCCTGGACTGGAACACCGGGGAGCTGTTTTTT	CASSPLDWNTGELFF
many	TRBJ2-3	TRBD1	TRBV7-2	TGTGCCAGCAGCTTCGTGACAGGGGAGACAGATACGCAGTATTTT	CASSFVTGETDTQYF
few	TRBJ1-2	.	TRBV27	TGTGCCAGCAGTTTCGGTCCCCTCTATGGCTACACCTTC	CASSFGPLYGYTF
.	TRBJ2-7	.	TRBV2	TGTGCCAGCAGTTCCTCGACAGGACTGGCGTGGGAGGAGCAGTACTTC	CASSSSTGLAWEEQYF
few	TRBJ1-2	TRBD1	TRBV19	TGTGCCGGACGACAGGGGGCCCCGTTCTATGGCTACACCTTC	CAGRQGAPFYGYTF
.	TRBJ2-7	.	TRBV28	TGTGCCAGCAGTACGACACAGTCCTACGAGCAGTACTTC	CASSTTQSYEQYF
.	TRBJ2-7	.	TRBV4-2	TGTGCCAGCAGCCGGGGCGGCGACCTAGAATACGAGCAGTACTTC	CASSRGGDLEYEQYF
.	TRBJ2-3	TRBD2	TRBV28	TGTGCCAGCAGTTTGAGGTCTCGGGGGAGGGCCTCCGGTACCCGCCGTCCTAGCACAGATACGCAGTATTTT	CASSLRSRGRASGTRRPSTDTQYF
.	TRBJ2-2	TRBD2	TRBV3-1/TRBV3-2	TGTGCCAGCAGCCAAGGACTAGCGGGGGCGGGCGGGGAGCTGTTTTTT	CASSQGLAGAGGELFF
.	TRBJ2-5	TRBD2	TRBV19	TGTGCCAGTAGTACCGCTAGCGGGGGTGTGGGGGAGACCCAGTACTTC	CASSTASGGVGETQYF
.	TRBJ1-6	TRBD1	TRBV30	TGTGCCTGGAGTAAGGGGGCGAATTCACCCCTCCACTTT	CAWSKGANSPLHF
once	TRBJ1-1	.	TRBV29-1	TGCAGCGTACAGGGCTCTGGAACTGAAGCTTTCTTT	CSVQGSGTEAFF
.	TRBJ1-1	.	TRBV6-1	TGTGCCAGCAGTGCCGCAGGGAAAACTGAAGCTTTCTTT	CASSAAGKTEAFF
.	TRBJ2-2	.	TRBV6-1	TGTGCCAGCAGTGAAGGAGCAGGGTCGAACACCGGGGAGCTGTTTTTT	CASSEGAGSNTGELFF
.	TRBJ1-1	TRBD1	TRBV27	TGTGCCAGCAGACCCGGGACAGGGGGATGGACTGAAGCTTTCTTT	CASRPGTGGWTEAFF
.	TRBJ1-5	.	TRBV4-3	TGCGCCAGCAGCCAAGAGAGAATTGCTCATAGCAATCAGCCCCAGCATTTT	CASSQERIAHSNQPQHF
.	TRBJ1-1	.	TRBV7-2	TGTGCCAGCACCCTACAGGGTTTCAACACTGAAGCTTTCTTT	CASTLQGFNTEAFF
.	TRBJ2-7	.	TRBV5-6	TGTGCCAGCAGCCCCGGTGACAGAGCCTACGAGCAGTACTTC	CASSPGDRAYEQYF
few	TRBJ2-1	.	TRBV2	TGTGCCAGCAGCGGGGGTTCCTACAATGAGCAGTTCTTC	CASSGGSYNEQFF
.	TRBJ2-4	.	TRBV28	TGTGCCAGCAGTTTATTCAGGGGTTTGGTCAAAAACATTCAGTACTTC	CASSLFRGLVKNIQYF
.	TRBJ2-1	TRBD2	TRBV28	TGTGCCAGCAGTTTTTACTGGGTAGCGGGGGGTTACAATGAGCAGTTCTTC	CASSFYWVAGGYNEQFF
.	TRBJ2-7	.	TRBV10-2	TGCGCCAGCAGTGCACGACCGGGGCGGGGCGAGCAGTACTTC	CASSARPGRGEQYF
.	TRBJ1-5	.	TRBV6-2/TRBV6-3	TGTGCCAGCAGTTCTGGGGGGGTGAGCAATCAGCCCCAGCATTTT	CASSSGGVSNQPQHF
.	TRBJ2-2	.	TRBV29-1	TGCAGCGTTGAGAGGTACACCGGGGAGCTGTTTTTT	CSVERYTGELFF
.	TRBJ1-2	.	TRBV28	TGTGCCAGTAAATCTCACGGACAGCTTAACTATGGCTACACCTTC	CASKSHGQLNYGYTF
.	TRBJ1-2	.	TRBV6-5	TGTGCCAGCAGTTCCGAGGAAAACTATGGCTACACCTTC	CASSSEENYGYTF
once	TRBJ2-6	.	TRBV5-1	TGCGCCAGCAGCTCGACAGGTCAAATGACTGGGGCCAACGTCCTGACTTTC	CASSSTGQMTGANVLTF
.	TRBJ2-1	TRBD2	TRBV19	TGTGCCAGTAGTGACGGACTAGCGGTCGCTAGTGAGCAGTTCTTC	CASSDGLAVASEQFF
.	TRBJ2-1	TRBD2	TRBV4-3	TGCGCCAGCAGCCAAGATTTACTAGCGGGGGCACTGTACAATGAGCAGTTCTTC	CASSQDLLAGALYNEQFF
.	TRBJ1-4	TRBD1	TRBV28	TGTGCCAGCAGTTTGGGACAGGACAATGAAAAACTGTTTTTT	CASSLGQDNEKLFF
.	TRBJ2-1	.	TRBV10-2	TGCGCCAGCAGTGAGTCGGGTAGCGTAGCCTACAATGAGCAGTTCTTC	CASSESGSVAYNEQFF
.	TRBJ1-3	.	TRBV4-1	TGCGCCAGCAGCCAAGAACCAGCGGTTGGAAACACCATATATTTT	CASSQEPAVGNTIYF
.	TRBJ2-2	TRBD1	TRBV18	TGTGCCAGCTCATTACAGGGGGCGAACACCGGGGAGCTGTTTTTT	CASSLQGANTGELFF
once	TRBJ1-1	.	TRBV30	TGTGCCTGGAGTACACTTCAGGAGGGGTTTGAAGCTTTCTTT	CAWSTLQEGFEAFF